The sequence of this T cell receptor beta chain was determined in a study of identical twins' blood T cells. TCRdb re-analysed the 5' RACE reads in MiXCR, keeping a single row per CDR3 protein. This sample yields fewer than 450,000 distinct CDR3 sequences, of which roughly 31% are seen a single time; 6% to 7% belongs to the top ten. CDR1 MNHEY and CDR2 SVGAGI come from the germline V gene. This CDR3 comprises 16 residues. General study findings and limits: Twins shared more top CDR3 clonotypes than unrelated donors did.

Points on this clonotype: Its antigen is not identified. One end of the junction is discordant with germline, which a read error may explain.

Sequencing was carried out using PBMCs. V and J are TRBV6-5 and TRBJ2-4; 10 positions agree with TRBD2. This sequence originates from a woman between 18 and 55 years old in good health. The CDR3 DNA reads TGTACCAGCAGTTACCGCATCACTAGCGGGATAAACATTCAGTACTTC. Its protein product is CTSSYRITSGINIQYF.